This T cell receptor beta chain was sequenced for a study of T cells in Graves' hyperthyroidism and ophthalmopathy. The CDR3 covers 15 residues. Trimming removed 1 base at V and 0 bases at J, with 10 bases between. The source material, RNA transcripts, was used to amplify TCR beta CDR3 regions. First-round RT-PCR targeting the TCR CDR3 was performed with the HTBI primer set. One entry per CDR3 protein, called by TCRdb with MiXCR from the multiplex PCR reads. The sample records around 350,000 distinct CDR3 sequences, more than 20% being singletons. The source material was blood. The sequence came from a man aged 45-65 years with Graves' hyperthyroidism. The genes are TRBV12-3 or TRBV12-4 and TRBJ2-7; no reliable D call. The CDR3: CASSLGRLGSYEQYF. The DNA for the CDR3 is TGTGCCAGCAGTTTAGGCAGACTCGGCTCCTACGAGCAGTACTTC.